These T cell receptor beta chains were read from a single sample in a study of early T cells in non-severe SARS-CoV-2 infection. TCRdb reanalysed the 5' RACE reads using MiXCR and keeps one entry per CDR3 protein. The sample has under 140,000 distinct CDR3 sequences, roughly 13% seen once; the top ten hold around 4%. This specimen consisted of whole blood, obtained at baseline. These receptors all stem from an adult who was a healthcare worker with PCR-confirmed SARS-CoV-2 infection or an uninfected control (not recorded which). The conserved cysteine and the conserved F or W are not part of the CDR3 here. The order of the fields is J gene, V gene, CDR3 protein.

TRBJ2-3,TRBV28,ASSSGPRGGDTQY
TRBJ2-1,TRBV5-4,ASSVKTGGNEQF
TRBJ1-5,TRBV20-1,SAQPLSNQPQH
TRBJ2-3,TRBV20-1,SARSTDTQY
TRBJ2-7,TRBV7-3,ASSRGEGLAYEQY
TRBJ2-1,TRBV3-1,ASSQLTGPSKHRDEQF
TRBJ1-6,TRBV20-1,SARDSGGSYSPLH
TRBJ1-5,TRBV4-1,ASSQDEFSNQPQH
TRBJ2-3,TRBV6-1,ASRYELSGTKGDTQY
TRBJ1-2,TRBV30,AWSVMGRYTYGYT
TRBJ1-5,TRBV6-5,ASSYSGVNQPQH
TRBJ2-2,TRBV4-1,ASSWLRPGELF
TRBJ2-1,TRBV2,ARGTSADNEQF
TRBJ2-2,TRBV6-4,ARLAGDPDGELF
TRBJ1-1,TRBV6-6,ASSYGDRSPWAEAF